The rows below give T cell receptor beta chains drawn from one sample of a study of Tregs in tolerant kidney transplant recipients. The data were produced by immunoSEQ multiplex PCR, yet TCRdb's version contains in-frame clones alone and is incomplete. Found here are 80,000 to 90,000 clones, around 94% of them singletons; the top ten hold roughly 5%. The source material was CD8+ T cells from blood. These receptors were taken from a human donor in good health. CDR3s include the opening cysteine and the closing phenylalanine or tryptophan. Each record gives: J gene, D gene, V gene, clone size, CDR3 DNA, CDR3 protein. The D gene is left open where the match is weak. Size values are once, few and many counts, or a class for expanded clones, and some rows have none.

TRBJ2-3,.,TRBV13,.,TGTGCCAGCAGCTTGCCACAGGAAGGCACAGATACGCAGTATTTT,CASSLPQEGTDTQYF
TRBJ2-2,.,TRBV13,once,TGTGCCAGCAGCTCCTTGTTGCAGAACACCGGGGAGCTGTTTTTT,CASSSLLQNTGELFF
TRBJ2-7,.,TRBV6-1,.,TGTGCCAGCATTCCCTTTGACATTCTCTCCTACGAGCAGTACTTC,CASIPFDILSYEQYF
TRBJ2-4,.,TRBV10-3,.,TGTGCCATCAACCTAAGTAGCGGTCTAGCCAAAAACATTCAGTACTTC,CAINLSSGLAKNIQYF
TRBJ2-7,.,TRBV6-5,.,TGTGCCAGCAGTTACTCGACAGGAATAATCTACGAGCAGTACTTC,CASSYSTGIIYEQYF
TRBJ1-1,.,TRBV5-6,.,TGTGCCAGCAGCTCGCTGGGTCGGGGGAACACTGAAGCTTTCTTT,CASSSLGRGNTEAFF
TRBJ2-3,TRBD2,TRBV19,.,TGTGCCAGTGTGGGGGGGAACACAGATACGCAGTATTTT,CASVGGNTDTQYF
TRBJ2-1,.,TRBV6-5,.,TGTGCCAGCAGTTACGAGGGTTTCTCCTACAATGAGCAGTTCTTC,CASSYEGFSYNEQFF
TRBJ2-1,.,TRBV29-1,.,TGCAGCGTTGAGCCGGGGACGGAGCAGTTCTTC,CSVEPGTEQFF
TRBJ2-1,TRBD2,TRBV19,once,TGTGCCAGTAGTCCGTCCAGCGGGGGTCCCTACAATGAGCAGTTCTTC,CASSPSSGGPYNEQFF
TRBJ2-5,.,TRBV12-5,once,TGTGCTAGTGTAACTTGGGGAATCCAAGAGACCCAGTACTTC,CASVTWGIQETQYF
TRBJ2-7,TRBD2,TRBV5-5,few,TGTGCCAGCAGCTTGCCTAGCGGGGGGGCGAAGGACGAGCAGTACTTC,CASSLPSGGAKDEQYF
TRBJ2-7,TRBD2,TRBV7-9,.,TGTGCCAGCAGCCTCACCGAACTAGCGTACGAGCAGTACTTC,CASSLTELAYEQYF
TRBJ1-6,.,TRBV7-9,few,TGTGCCAGCAGCTGGGCTAATTCACCCCTCCACTTT,CASSWANSPLHF
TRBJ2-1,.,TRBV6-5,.,TGTGCCAGCAGTTACATCGGGAGTTCCTACAATGAGCAGTTCTTC,CASSYIGSSYNEQFF
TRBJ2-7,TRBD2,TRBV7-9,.,TGTGCCAGCAGCTTATTAGCGGGAGGGACCCACGAGCAGTACTTC,CASSLLAGGTHEQYF
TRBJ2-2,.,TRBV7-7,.,TGTGCCAGCAGAACCGGGACTGCGAACACCGGGGAGCTGTTTTTT,CASRTGTANTGELFF
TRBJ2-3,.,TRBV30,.,TGTGCCTGGAGTGAAAGCATCGATACGCAGTATTTT,CAWSESIDTQYF
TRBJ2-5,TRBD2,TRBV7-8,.,TGTGCCAGCAGCCCACTAGCGGGGGTTTCCCAAGAGACCCAGTACTTC,CASSPLAGVSQETQYF
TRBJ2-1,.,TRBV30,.,TGTGCCTGGATGGGCCGACGGAATGAGCAGTTCTTC,CAWMGRRNEQFF
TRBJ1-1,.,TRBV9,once,TGTGCCAGCAGCCCCGCCTCCACTGAAGCTTTCTTT,CASSPASTEAFF
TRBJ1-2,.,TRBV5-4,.,TGTGCCAGCAGCTTGATGAGGGCGGATGGCTACACCTTC,CASSLMRADGYTF
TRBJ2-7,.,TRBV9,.,TGTGCCAGCAGCCGAAATAGACAGGCTGACTCCTACGAGCAGTACTTC,CASSRNRQADSYEQYF
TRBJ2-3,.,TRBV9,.,TGTGCCAGCAGCCCTGGAGCAGACTATACAGATACGCAGTATTTT,CASSPGADYTDTQYF
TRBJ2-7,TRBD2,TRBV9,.,TGTGCCAGCAGCGTGGGACTAGAGAACTACGAGCAGTACTTC,CASSVGLENYEQYF
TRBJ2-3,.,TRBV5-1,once,TGCGCCAGCAGCCCCCGAGCCAGGGGCACAGATACGCAGTATTTT,CASSPRARGTDTQYF
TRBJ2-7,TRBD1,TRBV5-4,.,TGTGCCAGCAGCTTCGGGGACAGGACCTACGAGCAGTACTTC,CASSFGDRTYEQYF
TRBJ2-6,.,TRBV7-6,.,TGTGCCAGCAGCTTAGCGAGGGGTGGTGGGGCCAACGTCCTGACTTTC,CASSLARGGGANVLTF
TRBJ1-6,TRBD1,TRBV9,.,TGTGCCAGCAGCGACAGGGGCGGTTCACCCCTCCACTTT,CASSDRGGSPLHF